The present T cell receptor beta chain was sequenced within a study of T-cell memory formation after mild COVID-19. Study findings and constraints: Second-wave clones peaking on day 37 lacked confirmed SARS-CoV-2 specificity. Clones shrinking between day 15 and 85 showed a balanced CD4/CD8 split, and those that grew later tilted toward CD4+. Shrinking CD4+ clones resided mostly in CM and EM, and CD8+ ones in EMRA.

There are a few counts of this clonotype. What it binds is not known. TCRdb independently ran MiXCR on the 5' RACE reads; one entry per CDR3 protein. The data hold about 90,000 distinct CDR3 sequences, with roughly 16% observed a single time. The CDR3 length is 17 residues. Trimming stripped 4 bases from V and 3 bases from J, with 23 bases between. Germline V gene lookup returns CDR1 DFQATT and CDR2 SNEGSKA (reference sequence). The source of this sequence is a man younger than 30 who had mild COVID-19 (a few samples of this study predate the infection). Cell type and time point are not known. The rearrangement uses TRBV20-1 and TRBJ2-3, with D possibly being TRBD2 (7 bases). Sequenced material: PBMCs or a T cell subset sorted from them (not recorded which). The CDR3 sequence: CSAIALGGAFATDTQYF. CDR3 sequence (DNA): TGCAGTGCTATCGCCCTTGGGGGGGCCTTCGCTACAGATACGCAGTATTTT.